The source of this T cell receptor (beta chain) is a study of cytomegalovirus exposure and HLA in healthy donors. Study-wide findings and caveats: Analyzed later, most CMV-associated TCR beta chains appeared HLA-restricted. Under in vitro conditions, three CMV-associated chains were confirmed as specific for CMV antigens.

The PCR ran on 60 Vbeta and 13 Jbeta primers. Data came from immunoSEQ multiplex PCR; TCRdb stores just in-frame clones and leaves some out. The table has around 180,000 clones, around 85% seen once; the top ten hold 1%. Notes on this clone: As yet, its antigen is unknown.

The ends lost 6 bases at V and 6 bases at J; junction bases unmatched: 10. CDR3 length: 15 amino acids. CDR1 WNHNN and CDR2 SYGVQD come from the germline V gene (reference sequence). Material for sequencing was PBMCs. The clonotype was recovered from a boy between 2 and 10 years old in good health and CMV-seronegative. This chain links TRBV10-1 with TRBJ2-1, with 8 bases aligning to TRBD2. The CDR3 coding sequence is TGCGCCAGCAGCCCTGAGGCCCTAGCGGGCAATGAGCAGTTCTTC. It is translated as CASSPEALAGNEQFF.